These 30 T cell receptor beta chains were sequenced from one sample in a study of cytomegalovirus exposure and HLA in healthy donors. Use of 60 Vbeta and 13 Jbeta primers characterized the PCR. The repertoire was sequenced with immunoSEQ multiplex PCR; TCRdb's copy has only in-frame clones and lacks some. The table records 250,000 to 350,000 clones, roughly 90% of them present only once. The specimen sequenced was PBMCs. The origin of the receptors is a man aged 40-49 years in good health and CMV-seropositive.

V is TRBV5-1 and J is TRBJ1-6; maybe TRBD1 (5 bases). This CDR3 contains 17 residues. CDR1 and CDR2 (germline): SGHRS, YFSETQ. V was pared by 4 bases and J by 0 bases, with 14 bases between. The CDR3 bases are TGCGCCAGCAGCAGACAGAGTTTAAGCTCCTATAATTCACCCCTCCACTTT. Its translation is CASSRQSLSSYNSPLHF. The whole variable domain, remainder taken from reference TRBV5-1 and TRBJ1-6, is KAGVTQTPRYLIKTRGQQVTLSCSPISGHRSVSWYQQTPGQGLQFLFEYFSETQRNKGNFPGRFSGRQFSNSRSEMNVSTLELGDSALYLCASSRQSLSSYNSPLHFGNGTRLTVT.

The chain links TRBV19 to TRBJ2-3, with TRBD2 matching over 13 bases. The CDR3 consists of 16 residues. In germline, CDR1 is LNHDA, CDR2 SQIVND (reference sequence). After removal of 5 bases from V and 6 bases from J, the junction contained 8 bases not matched to a gene. CDR3 DNA sequence: TGTGCCAGTAGTCCGCGGACTAGCGGGAGTCCCGATACGCAGTATTTT. It is translated as CASSPRTSGSPDTQYF.

This chain connects TRBV7-8 to TRBJ2-7; D is perhaps TRBD2 (5 bases). CDR1 is SGHVS and CDR2 is FQNEAQ in the germline V gene. V was clipped by 3 bases and J by 3 bases, with 12 bases between them. This CDR3 spans 14 amino acids. CDR3 DNA: TGTGCCAGCAGCTTGGCGGGTCTGGTCTACGAGCAGTACTTC. Amino acids: CASSLAGLVYEQYF.

The genes are TRBV6-1 and TRBJ2-7; TRBD1 might be the D (5 bases). The CDR3 runs 14 residues. CDR1 and CDR2 from the germline V gene are MNHNS and SASEGT. V gave up 5 bases and J gave up 0 bases, with 11 bases separating them. Here the CDR3 reads CASSPSGLSYEQYF. CDR3 nucleotides: TGTGCCAGCAGTCCGTCAGGGCTCTCCTACGAGCAGTACTTC.

The chain links TRBV5-4 to TRBJ2-7; 12 bases map to TRBD2. Per the germline V gene, CDR1 is SGHNT and CDR2 is YYREEE (reference sequence). The CDR3 has 14 amino acids. Trimming took 2 bases from V and 6 from J; bases not matched to a gene: 3. As DNA, the CDR3 is TGTGCCAGCAGCTTAGGACTAGCGGGATCCGAGCAGTACTTC. It encodes CASSLGLAGSEQYF.

The CDR3 DNA reads as TGTGCCAGCAGTTTTAGGGACAGGGGATCGGTGCAGTACTTC. Residues: CASSFRDRGSVQYF. The chain has TRBV27 and TRBJ2-7; 10 nucleotides match TRBD1. The V gene's germline CDR1 is MNHEY and CDR2 SMNVEV (reference sequence). V was pared by 3 bases and J by 9 bases, with 8 bases of the junction left unmatched. This CDR3 is built from 14 residues.

This clone has a single count. The rearrangement uses TRBV6-5 and TRBJ2-1; 11 bases are a match to TRBD1. The CDR3 loop spans 15 amino acids. The V and J ends lost 4 bases and 6 bases, in that order; junction bases with no gene match: 5. Per the germline V gene, CDR1 is MNHEY and CDR2 is SVGAGI. CDR3 sequence reads: CASSWGQGGTNEQFF. As DNA, the CDR3 is TGTGCCAGCAGTTGGGGACAGGGGGGGACCAATGAGCAGTTCTTC.

This chain connects TRBV5-6 to TRBJ2-3; 8 bases match TRBD2. The CDR3 contains 16 residues. V was pared by 1 base and J by 3 bases, with 7 bases of the junction left unmatched. Germline lookup yields CDR1 SGHDT and CDR2 YYEEEE. The CDR3 sequence is CASSLKREWGTDTQYF. The DNA of the CDR3 is TGTGCCAGCAGCTTGAAGCGGGAGTGGGGGACAGATACGCAGTATTTT.

The gene calls are TRBV28 and TRBJ1-5; D remains unclear. Trimming shortened V by 1 base and J by 6 bases, and 7 bases separated the two germline ends. From germline, CDR1 is MDHEN and CDR2 SYDVKM. The CDR3 loop spans 13 amino acids. The CDR3 here is CASSLFQFQPQHF. CDR3 DNA: TGTGCCAGCAGTTTATTCCAGTTTCAGCCCCAGCATTTT. Combining the CDR3 with reference TRBV28 and TRBJ1-5 gives the whole variable domain DVKVTQSSRYLVKRTGEKVFLECVQDMDHENMFWYRQDPGLGLRLIYFSYDVKMKEKGDIPEGYSVSREKKERFSLILESASTNQTSMYLCASSLFQFQPQHFGDGTRLSIL.

This sequence joins TRBV6-1 and TRBJ2-5; TRBD1 agrees at 7 bases. The CDR3 consists of 14 residues. Germline CDR1 reads MNHNS; CDR2 reads SASEGT. The V and J ends lost 5 bases and 3 bases, in that order; junction bases with no gene match: 6. CDR3 DNA: TGTGCCAGCAGTAAGGACAGGACCAAAGAGACCCAGTACTTC. Its translation: CASSKDRTKETQYF.

The CDR3 spells CAISDLGQLNTEAFF. CDR3 bases: TGTGCCATCAGTGACCTGGGACAGCTGAACACTGAAGCTTTCTTT. V is TRBV10-3 and J is TRBJ1-1; TRBD1 matches 7 bases. With V trimmed by 3 bases and J by 0 bases, 4 bases remained unmatched. The CDR3 is 15 amino acids. Germline values: CDR1 ENHRY, CDR2 SYGVKD.

This clone was picked up a small number of times. This sequence joins TRBV7-6 and TRBJ1-3, with TRBD1 matching over 7 bases. Germline V gene data show CDR1 as SGHVS and CDR2 as FNYEAQ. The V gene end was trimmed by 4 bases and the J gene end by 0 bases; junction bases not matched to a gene: 3. CDR3 size: 15 residues. The CDR3 spells CASSSWDSSGNTIYF. In nucleotides, the CDR3 is TGTGCCAGCAGCTCTTGGGACAGCTCTGGAAACACCATATATTTT.

The chain is built from TRBV11-2 and TRBJ2-5; 9 bases match TRBD2. V dropped 7 bases and J dropped 1; count of bases not matched to a gene: 1. CDR1 is SGHAT, CDR2 FQNNGV, per germline. This CDR3 has 13 residues. CDR3 in DNA: TGTGCCAGCAAGCGGGAGGTCCAAGAGACCCAGTACTTC. It yields the protein CASKREVQETQYF.

J is TRBJ1-1 and V is TRBV18; the D gene is possibly TRBD1 (5 bases). The V gene lost 6 bases and the J gene lost 0 bases, with 8 bases spanning the gap. Germline V gene lookup returns CDR1 KGHSH and CDR2 LQKENI. This CDR3 has 13 residues. CDR3 bases: TGTGCCAGCTCGACAGTGATGAACACTGAAGCTTTCTTT. The encoded protein is CASSTVMNTEAFF.

This clone was counted a few times. CDR3 residues: CASSPGDRASYGYTF. Written as DNA, the CDR3 is TGTGCCAGCTCACCGGGGGACAGGGCCAGCTATGGCTACACCTTC. This chain connects TRBV18 to TRBJ1-2; 9 bases map to TRBD1. After removal of 3 bases from V and 4 bases from J, the junction contained 6 bases not matched to a gene. Germline CDR1 reads KGHSH; CDR2 reads LQKENI. The CDR3 runs to 15 residues. The full variable domain, in which reference TRBV18 and TRBJ1-2 provide the parts outside the CDR3, is NAGVMQNPRHLVRRRGQEARLRCSPMKGHSHVYWYRQLPEEGLKFMVYLQKENIIDESGMPKERFSAEFPKEGPSILRIQQVVRGDSAAYFCASSPGDRASYGYTFGSGTRLTVV.

The rearrangement links TRBV14 to TRBJ1-1; 7 bases align to TRBD1. Trimming at V came to 6 bases and at J to 3 bases, leaving 10 bases not matched to a gene. The CDR3 runs 15 residues. The germline CDR1 and CDR2 sequences are SGHDN and FVKESK. CDR3 amino acids: CASRRRTGEDTEAFF. CDR3 in DNA: TGTGCCAGCAGGCGCAGGACAGGCGAGGACACTGAAGCTTTCTTT. The full variable domain, completed using reference TRBV14 and TRBJ1-1, is EAGVTQFPSHSVIEKGQTVTLRCDPISGHDNLYWYRRVMGKEIKFLLHFVKESKQDESGMPNNRFLAERTGGTYSTLKVQPAELEDSGVYFCASRRRTGEDTEAFFGQGTRLTVV.

This clone was counted a single time. The rearrangement uses TRBV15 and TRBJ2-7; possible D gene TRBD2, 6 bases. The CDR3 is 16 amino acids. Trimming stripped 5 bases from V and 2 bases from J, with 19 bases between. Germline CDR1 reads LNHNV; CDR2 reads YYDKDF (reference sequence). The CDR3 protein is CATSGHRGTPPYEQYF. In DNA, the CDR3 is TGTGCCACCAGCGGCCATCGCGGGACGCCGCCCTACGAGCAGTACTTC.

Regarding this clone: The sample contains more than one DNA sequence encoding this CDR3. The rearrangement joins TRBV7-8 to TRBJ2-3, with D tentatively TRBD2 (6 bases). Germline V gene sequence: CDR1 SGHVS, CDR2 FQNEAQ. The CDR3 is 15 residues long. The V gene lost 6 bases and the J gene lost 0 bases, with 13 bases spanning the gap. The chain's CDR3 is CASRGRDASTDTQYF. Written as DNA, the CDR3 is TGTGCCAGCAGGGGGCGGGACGCTAGCACAGATACGCAGTATTTT.

The chain links TRBV30 to TRBJ2-7, with D possibly being TRBD1 (6 bases). This CDR3 is 12 amino acids long. CDR1 is GTSNPN, CDR2 SVGIG, per germline (reference sequence). Trimming took 5 bases from V and 7 from J, leaving 15 bases between them. CDR3 coding DNA: TGTGCCTGGCAGGGGACCCGCCTGGAGCAGTACTTC. This gives the protein CAWQGTRLEQYF.

The chain recombines TRBV6-5 with TRBJ2-7, with 8 bases that match TRBD1. Trimming cost V 8 bases and J 5 bases; bases outside gene matches: 11. Germline V CDR1 and CDR2: MNHEY, SVGAGI. CDR3 length equals 14 residues. The CDR3 loop is CASGIGQGLDEQYF. In DNA form, the CDR3 reads TGTGCCAGCGGGATCGGACAGGGTTTGGACGAGCAGTACTTC.

The chain joins TRBV27 to TRBJ2-1, with D possibly matching TRBD1 (6 bases). The CDR3 runs to 14 residues. Per the germline V gene, CDR1 is MNHEY and CDR2 is SMNVEV (reference sequence). The V end lost 4 bases, the J end lost 0 bases, and 7 bases lay between the germline ends. CDR3 nucleotide sequence: TGTGCCAGCAGTTCAGGGGCCTCCTACAATGAGCAGTTCTTC. It yields the protein CASSSGASYNEQFF.

The chain uses TRBV7-2 and TRBJ1-4; 7 bases match TRBD1. This CDR3 region has 15 residues. V gave up 6 bases and J gave up 8 bases; unmatched junction bases: 12. The V gene's germline CDR1 is SGHTA and CDR2 FQGNSA. As DNA, the CDR3 is TGTGCCAGCAGGTTAAGGGACAGCTTCTCGGAAAAACTGTTTTTT. This codes for CASRLRDSFSEKLFF.

The V gene is TRBV5-1, the J gene TRBJ2-5; 10 bases match TRBD2. CDR3 length equals 16 residues. Germline CDR1 SGHRS, CDR2 YFSETQ. Germline trimming cut 4 bases from V and 4 bases from J; bases unmatched to any gene: 10. CDR3 loop: CASSPRLAGPAETQYF. CDR3 sequence (DNA): TGCGCCAGCAGCCCTAGACTAGCGGGCCCGGCAGAGACCCAGTACTTC.

The chain is built from TRBV28 and TRBJ2-7, with D maybe TRBD1 (6 bases). Germline-derived CDR1 and CDR2 are MDHEN and SYDVKM. V lost 3 bases and J lost 4, with 16 bases in between. The CDR3 totals 15 residues. CDR3 in DNA: TGTGCCAGCAGTTTTTCCACAGGGCTGGGGTACGAGCAGTACTTC. Its protein is CASSFSTGLGYEQYF.

The V gene is TRBV15, the J gene TRBJ2-2; D ambiguous. V was trimmed by 5 bases and J by 2 bases, leaving 12 bases between them. There are 15 residues in the CDR3. Germline V gives CDR1 LNHNV, CDR2 YYDKDF (reference sequence). The DNA for the CDR3 is TGTGCCACCAGCCCCGCTGGCTTTAACACCGGGGAGCTGTTTTTT. Translating it yields CATSPAGFNTGELFF.

In DNA, the CDR3 is TGTGCCAGTACCCTCCCCGGGACAGAAGGCGGGGAGCTGTTTTTT. Translated: CASTLPGTEGGELFF. The V gene is TRBV19, the J gene TRBJ2-2, with 7 bases matching TRBD1. CDR1 and CDR2 from the germline V gene are LNHDA and SQIVND (reference sequence). The CDR3 loop spans 15 amino acids. V trimming: 7 bases; J trimming: 7 bases; junction bases outside the gene matches: 12.

The V call is TRBV29-1, the J call TRBJ1-5, with 9 bases lining up with TRBD1. V trimming: 4 bases; J trimming: 3 bases; junction bases outside the gene matches: 7. This CDR3 region has 15 residues. Germline assignment: CDR1 SQVTM and CDR2 ANQGSEA. As DNA, the CDR3 is TGCAGCGTTGGTGTGGGACAGGGTTTCAATCAGCCCCAGCATTTT. As protein: CSVGVGQGFNQPQHF.

V usage is TRBV30 and J usage is TRBJ1-2; perhaps TRBD1 as D (6 bases). CDR3 length: 14 residues. In germline, CDR1 is GTSNPN, CDR2 SVGIG (reference sequence). V lost 2 bases and J lost 8, with 18 bases in between. Here the CDR3 reads CAWSKGTLASGYTF. The CDR3 nucleotides read TGTGCCTGGAGTAAAGGGACATTGGCAAGCGGCTACACCTTC.

The rearrangement links TRBV27 to TRBJ1-2, with 9 bases fitting TRBD1. J was trimmed by 3 bases and V by 6 bases; bases with no gene match: 2. CDR3 length: 13 residues. Germline V gene data show CDR1 as MNHEY and CDR2 as SMNVEV (reference sequence). The CDR3 sequence: CASRDRGDYGYTF. The CDR3 nucleotides are TGTGCCAGCAGGGACAGGGGTGACTATGGCTACACCTTC.

The J gene is TRBJ1-1, the V gene TRBV20-1; D is undetermined. The CDR3 runs to 11 residues. Trimming removed 1 base from V and 7 bases from J, with 7 bases in between. Per the germline V gene, CDR1 is DFQATT and CDR2 is SNEGSKA (reference sequence). The CDR3 sequence: CSARGSVEAFF. CDR3 nucleotides: TGCAGTGCTAGAGGCAGCGTTGAAGCTTTCTTT.